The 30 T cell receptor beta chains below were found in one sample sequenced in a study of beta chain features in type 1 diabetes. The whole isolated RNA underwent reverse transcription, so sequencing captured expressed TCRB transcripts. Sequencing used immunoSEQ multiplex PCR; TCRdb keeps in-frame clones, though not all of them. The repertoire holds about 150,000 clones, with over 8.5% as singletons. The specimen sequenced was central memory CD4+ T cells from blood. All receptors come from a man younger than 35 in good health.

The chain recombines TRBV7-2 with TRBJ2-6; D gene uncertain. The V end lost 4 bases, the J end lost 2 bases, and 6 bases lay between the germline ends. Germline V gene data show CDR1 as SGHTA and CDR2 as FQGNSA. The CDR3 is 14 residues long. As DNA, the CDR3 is TGTGCCAGCAGCTACCCAGCTGGGGCCAACGTCCTGACTTTC. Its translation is CASSYPAGANVLTF.

The CDR3 DNA reads as TGTGCCAGCAGCCTTCCTGGGACTAGCGGATCTAGCACAGATACGCAGTATTTT. Translated: CASSLPGTSGSSTDTQYF. The V gene is TRBV5-6, the J gene TRBJ2-3; TRBD2 agrees at 11 bases. There are 18 residues in the CDR3. The V gene's germline CDR1 is SGHDT and CDR2 YYEEEE. V was pared by 4 bases and J by 0 bases, with 10 bases of the junction left unmatched. The full variable domain, completed using reference TRBV5-6 and TRBJ2-3, is DAGVTQSPTHLIKTRGQQVTLRCSPKSGHDTVSWYQQALGQGPQFIFQYYEEEERQRGNFPDRFSGHQFPNYSSELNVNALLLGDSALYLCASSLPGTSGSSTDTQYFGPGTRLTVL.

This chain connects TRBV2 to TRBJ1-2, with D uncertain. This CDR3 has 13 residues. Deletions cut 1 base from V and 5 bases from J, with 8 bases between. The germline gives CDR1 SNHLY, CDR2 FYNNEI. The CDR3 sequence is CASSEGQRYGYTF. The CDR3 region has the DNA TGTGCCAGCAGTGAAGGGCAGAGGTATGGCTACACCTTC.

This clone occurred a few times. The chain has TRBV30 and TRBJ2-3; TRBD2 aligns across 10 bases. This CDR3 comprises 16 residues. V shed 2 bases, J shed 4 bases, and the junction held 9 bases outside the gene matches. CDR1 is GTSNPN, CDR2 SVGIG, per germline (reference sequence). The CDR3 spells CAWSPFKRGGPDTQYF. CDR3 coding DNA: TGTGCCTGGAGTCCATTTAAGCGGGGGGGCCCAGATACGCAGTATTTT.

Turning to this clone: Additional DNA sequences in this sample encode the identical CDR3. As DNA, the CDR3 is TGCGCCAGCAGCTTGGCGGGCGGTCCCTACGAGCAGTACTTC. Translation: CASSLAGGPYEQYF. The rearrangement uses TRBV5-1 and TRBJ2-7; D call uncertain. Trimming pared 0 bases from V and 2 bases from J, leaving 9 bases between. Per germline, CDR1 SGHRS and CDR2 YFSETQ. The CDR3 extends over 14 amino acids.

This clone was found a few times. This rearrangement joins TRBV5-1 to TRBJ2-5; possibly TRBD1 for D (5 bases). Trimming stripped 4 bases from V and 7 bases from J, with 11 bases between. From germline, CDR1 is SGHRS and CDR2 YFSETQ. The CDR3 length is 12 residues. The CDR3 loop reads CASSPERGTQYF. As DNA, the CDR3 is TGCGCCAGCAGCCCAGAAAGGGGGACCCAGTACTTC.

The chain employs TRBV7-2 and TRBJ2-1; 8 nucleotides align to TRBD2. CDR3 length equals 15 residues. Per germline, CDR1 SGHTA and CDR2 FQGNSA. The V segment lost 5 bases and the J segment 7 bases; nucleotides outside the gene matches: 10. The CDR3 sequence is CASSPRTSSSNEQFF. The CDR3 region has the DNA TGTGCCAGCAGCCCCCGGACTAGCTCCTCGAATGAGCAGTTCTTC.

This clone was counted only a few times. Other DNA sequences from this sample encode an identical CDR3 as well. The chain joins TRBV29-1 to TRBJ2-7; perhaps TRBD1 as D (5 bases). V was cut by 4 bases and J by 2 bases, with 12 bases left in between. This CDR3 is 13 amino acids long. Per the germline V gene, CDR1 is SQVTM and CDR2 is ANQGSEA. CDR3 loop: CSVGRKTAYEQYF. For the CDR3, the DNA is TGCAGCGTTGGGAGAAAGACAGCCTACGAGCAGTACTTC.

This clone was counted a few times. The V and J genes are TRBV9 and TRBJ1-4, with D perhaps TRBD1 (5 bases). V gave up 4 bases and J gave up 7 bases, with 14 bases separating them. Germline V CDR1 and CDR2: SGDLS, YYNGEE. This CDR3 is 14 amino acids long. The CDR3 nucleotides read TGTGCCAGCAGCCCCCGACAGAGCGTTGAAAAACTGTTTTTT. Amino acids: CASSPRQSVEKLFF.

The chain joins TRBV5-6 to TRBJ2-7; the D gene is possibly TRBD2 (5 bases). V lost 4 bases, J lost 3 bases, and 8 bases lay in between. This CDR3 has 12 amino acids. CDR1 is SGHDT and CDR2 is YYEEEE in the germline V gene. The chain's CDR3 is CASSRDFYEQYF. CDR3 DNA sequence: TGTGCCAGCAGCCGGGATTTCTACGAGCAGTACTTC.

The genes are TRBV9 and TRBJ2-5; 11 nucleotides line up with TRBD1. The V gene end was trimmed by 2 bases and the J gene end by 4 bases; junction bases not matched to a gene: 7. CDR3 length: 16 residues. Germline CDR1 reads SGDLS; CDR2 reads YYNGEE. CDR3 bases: TGTGCCAGCAGCGTTTCTCCGGGACAGGGGGGAGAGACCCAGTACTTC. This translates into CASSVSPGQGGETQYF. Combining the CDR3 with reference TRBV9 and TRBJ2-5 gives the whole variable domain DSGVTQTPKHLITATGQRVTLRCSPRSGDLSVYWYQQSLDQGLQFLIQYYNGEERAKGNILERFSAQQFPDLHSELNLSSLELGDSALYFCASSVSPGQGGETQYFGPGTRLLVL.

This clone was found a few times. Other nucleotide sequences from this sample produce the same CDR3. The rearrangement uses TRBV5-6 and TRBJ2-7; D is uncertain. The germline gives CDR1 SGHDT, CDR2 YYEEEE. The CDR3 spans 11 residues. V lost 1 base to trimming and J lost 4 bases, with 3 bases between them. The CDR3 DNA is TGTGCCAGCAGCTTGAGGTACGAGCAGTACTTC. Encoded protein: CASSLRYEQYF. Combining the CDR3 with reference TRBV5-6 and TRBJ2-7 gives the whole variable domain DAGVTQSPTHLIKTRGQQVTLRCSPKSGHDTVSWYQQALGQGPQFIFQYYEEEERQRGNFPDRFSGHQFPNYSSELNVNALLLGDSALYLCASSLRYEQYFGPGTRLTVT.

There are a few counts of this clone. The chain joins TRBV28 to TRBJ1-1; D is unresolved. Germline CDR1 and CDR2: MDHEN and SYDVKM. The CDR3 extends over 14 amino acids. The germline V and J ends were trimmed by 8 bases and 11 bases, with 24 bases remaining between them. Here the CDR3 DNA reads TGTGCCAGCCTCCTACACGCCGGGGAGGTGGCCGCTTTCTTT. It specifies CASLLHAGEVAAFF.

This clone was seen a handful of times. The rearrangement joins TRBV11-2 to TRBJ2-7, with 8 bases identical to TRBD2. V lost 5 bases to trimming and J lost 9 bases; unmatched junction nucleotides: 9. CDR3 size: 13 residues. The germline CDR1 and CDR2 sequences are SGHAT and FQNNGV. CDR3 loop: CASSPRLALGQYF. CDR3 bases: TGTGCCAGCAGCCCCAGACTAGCGCTTGGGCAGTACTTC.

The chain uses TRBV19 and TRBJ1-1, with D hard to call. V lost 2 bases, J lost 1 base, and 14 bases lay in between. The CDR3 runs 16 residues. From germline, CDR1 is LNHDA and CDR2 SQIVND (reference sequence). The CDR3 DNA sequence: TGTGCCAGTAGTATATCCGGACGAGACTGGAACACTGAAGCTTTCTTT. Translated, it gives CASSISGRDWNTEAFF.

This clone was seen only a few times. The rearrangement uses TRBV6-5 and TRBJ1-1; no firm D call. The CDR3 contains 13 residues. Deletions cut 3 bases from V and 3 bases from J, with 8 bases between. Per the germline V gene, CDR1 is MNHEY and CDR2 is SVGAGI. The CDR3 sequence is CASSYYGDTEAFF. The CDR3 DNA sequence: TGTGCCAGCAGTTATTACGGGGACACTGAAGCTTTCTTT.

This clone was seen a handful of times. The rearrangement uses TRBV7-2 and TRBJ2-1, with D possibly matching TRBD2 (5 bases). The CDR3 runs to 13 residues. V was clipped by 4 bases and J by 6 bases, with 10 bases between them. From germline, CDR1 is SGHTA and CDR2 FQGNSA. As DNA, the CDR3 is TGTGCCAGCAGCTATATGGGGAGCAATGAGCAGTTCTTC. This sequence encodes CASSYMGSNEQFF.

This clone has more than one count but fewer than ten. The DNA for the CDR3 is TGTGCCAGCAGCTTAGAGGGGGCTCACTCCTACGAGCAGTACTTC. Protein: CASSLEGAHSYEQYF. V and J are TRBV7-2 and TRBJ2-7, with TRBD1 identical over 7 bases. Trimming removed 1 base from V and 0 bases from J; junction bases left unmatched: 3. From germline, CDR1 is SGHTA and CDR2 FQGNSA. This CDR3 has 15 amino acids.

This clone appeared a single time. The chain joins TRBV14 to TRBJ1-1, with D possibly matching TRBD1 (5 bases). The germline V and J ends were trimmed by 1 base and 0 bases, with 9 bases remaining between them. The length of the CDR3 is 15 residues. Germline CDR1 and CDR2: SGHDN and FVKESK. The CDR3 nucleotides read TGTGCCAGCAGCCAAGTCCGGGGACTGAACACTGAAGCTTTCTTT. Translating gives CASSQVRGLNTEAFF.

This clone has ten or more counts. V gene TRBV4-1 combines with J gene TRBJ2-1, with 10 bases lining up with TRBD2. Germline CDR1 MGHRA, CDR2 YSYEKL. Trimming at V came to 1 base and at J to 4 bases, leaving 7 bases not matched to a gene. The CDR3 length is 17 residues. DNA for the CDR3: TGCGCCAGCAGCCAAGTAGGTAGCGGGAGGATGTACAATGAGCAGTTCTTC. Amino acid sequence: CASSQVGSGRMYNEQFF.

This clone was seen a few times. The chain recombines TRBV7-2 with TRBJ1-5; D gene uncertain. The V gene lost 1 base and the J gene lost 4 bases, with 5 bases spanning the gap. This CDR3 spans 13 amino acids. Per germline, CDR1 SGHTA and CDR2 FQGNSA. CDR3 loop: CASSLDLNQPQHF. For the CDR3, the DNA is TGTGCCAGCAGCTTAGATCTTAATCAGCCCCAGCATTTT.

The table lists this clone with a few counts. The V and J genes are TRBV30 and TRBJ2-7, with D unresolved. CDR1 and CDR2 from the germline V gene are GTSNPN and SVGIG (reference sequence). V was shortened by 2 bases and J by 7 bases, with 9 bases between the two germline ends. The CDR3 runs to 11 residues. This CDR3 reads CAWSLHGEQYF. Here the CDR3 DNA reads TGTGCCTGGAGTCTGCACGGGGAGCAGTACTTC.

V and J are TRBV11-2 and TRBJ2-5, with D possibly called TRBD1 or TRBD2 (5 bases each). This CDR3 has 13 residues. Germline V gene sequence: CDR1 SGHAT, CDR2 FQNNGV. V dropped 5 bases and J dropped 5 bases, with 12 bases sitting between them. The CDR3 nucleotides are TGTGCCAGCAGCCTGGGACGAGTGGAGACCCAGTACTTC. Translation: CASSLGRVETQYF.

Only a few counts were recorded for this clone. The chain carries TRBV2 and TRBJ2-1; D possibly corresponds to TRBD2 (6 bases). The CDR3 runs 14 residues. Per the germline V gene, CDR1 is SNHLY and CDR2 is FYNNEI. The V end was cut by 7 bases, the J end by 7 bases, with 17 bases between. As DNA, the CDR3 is TGTGCCAGCAATGGAGGGCCGGTCTCTAATGAGCAGTTCTTC. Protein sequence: CASNGGPVSNEQFF.

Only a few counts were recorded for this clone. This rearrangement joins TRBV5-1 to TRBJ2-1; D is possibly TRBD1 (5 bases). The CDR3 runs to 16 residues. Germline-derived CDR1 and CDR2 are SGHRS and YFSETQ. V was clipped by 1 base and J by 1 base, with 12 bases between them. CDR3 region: CASSLWGTGSYNEQFF. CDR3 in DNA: TGCGCCAGCAGCTTGTGGGGAACAGGTTCCTACAATGAGCAGTTCTTC.

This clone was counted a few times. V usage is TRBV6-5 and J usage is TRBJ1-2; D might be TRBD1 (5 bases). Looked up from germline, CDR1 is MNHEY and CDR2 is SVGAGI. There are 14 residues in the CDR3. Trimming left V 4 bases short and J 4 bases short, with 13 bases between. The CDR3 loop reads CASSSGPRGYGYTF. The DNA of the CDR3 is TGTGCCAGCAGTTCGGGGCCCCGGGGCTATGGCTACACCTTC.

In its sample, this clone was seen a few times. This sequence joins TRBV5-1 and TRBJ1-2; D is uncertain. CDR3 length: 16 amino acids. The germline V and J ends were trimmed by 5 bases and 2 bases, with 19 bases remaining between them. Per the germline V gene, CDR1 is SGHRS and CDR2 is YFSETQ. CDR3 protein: CASSPKWALRNYGYTF. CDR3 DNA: TGCGCCAGCAGTCCGAAATGGGCCCTACGGAACTATGGCTACACCTTC.

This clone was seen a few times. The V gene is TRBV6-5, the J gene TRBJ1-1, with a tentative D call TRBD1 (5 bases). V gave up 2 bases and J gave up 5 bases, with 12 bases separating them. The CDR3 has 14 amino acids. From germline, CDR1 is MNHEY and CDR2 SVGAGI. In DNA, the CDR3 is TGTGCCAGCAGTTACGCGCAGGGAGGTACTGAAGCTTTCTTT. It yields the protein CASSYAQGGTEAFF.

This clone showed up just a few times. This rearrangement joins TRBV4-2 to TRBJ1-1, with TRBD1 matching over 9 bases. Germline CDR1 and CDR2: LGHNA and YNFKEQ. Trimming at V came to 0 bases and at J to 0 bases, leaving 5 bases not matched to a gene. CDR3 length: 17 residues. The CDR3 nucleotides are TGTGCCAGCAGCCAAGAGATAACAGGGGGCGTGAACACTGAAGCTTTCTTT. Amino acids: CASSQEITGGVNTEAFF.

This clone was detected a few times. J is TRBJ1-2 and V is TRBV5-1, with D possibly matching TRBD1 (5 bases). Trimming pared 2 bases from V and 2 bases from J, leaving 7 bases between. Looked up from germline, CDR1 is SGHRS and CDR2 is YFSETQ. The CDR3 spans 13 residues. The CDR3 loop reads CASSFGQNYGYTF. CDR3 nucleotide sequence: TGCGCCAGCAGCTTCGGACAAAACTATGGCTACACCTTC. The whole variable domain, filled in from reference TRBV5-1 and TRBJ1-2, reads KAGVTQTPRYLIKTRGQQVTLSCSPISGHRSVSWYQQTPGQGLQFLFEYFSETQRNKGNFPGRFSGRQFSNSRSEMNVSTLELGDSALYLCASSFGQNYGYTFGSGTRLTVV.